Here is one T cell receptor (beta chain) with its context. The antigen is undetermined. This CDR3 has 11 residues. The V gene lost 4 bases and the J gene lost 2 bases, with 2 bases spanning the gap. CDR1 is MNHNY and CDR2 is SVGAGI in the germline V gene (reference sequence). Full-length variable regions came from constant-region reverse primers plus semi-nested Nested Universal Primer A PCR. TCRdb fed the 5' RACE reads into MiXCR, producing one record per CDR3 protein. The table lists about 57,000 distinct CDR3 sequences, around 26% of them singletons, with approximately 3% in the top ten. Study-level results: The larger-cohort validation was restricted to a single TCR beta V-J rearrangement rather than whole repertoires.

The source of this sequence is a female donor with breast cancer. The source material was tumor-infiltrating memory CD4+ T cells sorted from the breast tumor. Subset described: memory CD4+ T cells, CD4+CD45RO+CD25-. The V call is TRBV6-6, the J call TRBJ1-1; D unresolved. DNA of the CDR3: TGTGCCAGCAGTTCCAACACTGAAGCTTTCTTT. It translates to CASSSNTEAFF.